This T cell receptor (beta chain) was profiled in a study of neoadjuvant anti-PD-1 for oral cavity cancer. The data were produced by immunoSEQ multiplex PCR, yet TCRdb's version contains in-frame clones alone and is incomplete. This sample has over 20,000 clones, with approximately 26% found just once. Germline CDR1 is SGHRS and CDR2 is YFSETQ. The CDR3 is made up of 14 amino acids. V gave up 4 bases and J gave up 4 bases, with 11 bases separating them. Regarding time point: after neoadjuvant nivolumab, at surgical resection. These newly diagnosed stage II-IVA oral cavity squamous cell carcinoma patients had no prior systemic or radiation treatment.

This sequence was found in a person aged 40-85 years with oral cavity squamous cell carcinoma. The chain recombines TRBV5-1 with TRBJ2-2, with TRBD1 as a possible D gene (5 bases). Sequencing was performed on tumor tissue, taken after nivolumab (anti-PD-1) treatment. This CDR3 is CASSPDSSTGELFF. CDR3 DNA sequence: TGCGCCAGCAGCCCCGACAGTTCCACCGGGGAGCTGTTTTTT.